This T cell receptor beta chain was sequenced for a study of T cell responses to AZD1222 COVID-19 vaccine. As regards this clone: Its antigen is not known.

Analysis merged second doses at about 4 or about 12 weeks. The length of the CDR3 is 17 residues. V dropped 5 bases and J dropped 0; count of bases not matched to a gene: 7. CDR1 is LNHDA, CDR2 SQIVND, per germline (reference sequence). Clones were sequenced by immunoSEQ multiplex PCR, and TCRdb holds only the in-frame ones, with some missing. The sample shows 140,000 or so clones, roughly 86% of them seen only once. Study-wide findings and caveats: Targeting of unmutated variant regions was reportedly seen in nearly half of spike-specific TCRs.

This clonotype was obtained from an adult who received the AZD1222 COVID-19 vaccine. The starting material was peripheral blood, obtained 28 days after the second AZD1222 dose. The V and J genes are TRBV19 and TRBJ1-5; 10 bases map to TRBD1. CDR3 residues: CASSWGDRGHSNQPQHF. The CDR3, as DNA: TGTGCCAGTAGTTGGGGGGACAGGGGCCATAGCAATCAGCCCCAGCATTTT.